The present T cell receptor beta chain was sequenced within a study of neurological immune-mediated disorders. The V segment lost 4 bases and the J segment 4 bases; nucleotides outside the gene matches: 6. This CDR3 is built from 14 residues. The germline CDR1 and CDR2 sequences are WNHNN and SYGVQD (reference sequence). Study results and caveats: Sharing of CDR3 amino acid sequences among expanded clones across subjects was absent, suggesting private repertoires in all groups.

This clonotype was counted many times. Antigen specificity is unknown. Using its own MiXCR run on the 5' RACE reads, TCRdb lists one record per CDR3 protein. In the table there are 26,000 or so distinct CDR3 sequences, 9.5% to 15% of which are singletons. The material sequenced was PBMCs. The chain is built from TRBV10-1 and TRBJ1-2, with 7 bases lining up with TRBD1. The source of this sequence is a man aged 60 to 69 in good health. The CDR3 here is CASSAGRGAYGYTF. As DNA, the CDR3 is TGCGCCAGCAGTGCTGGCAGGGGGGCCTATGGCTACACCTTC.